Each of the 26 T cell receptor beta chains below was sequenced from the same sample in a study of post-analysis software for immune sequencing data. Antigens of these TCRs are unknown. Study-wide results and limits: With TRBV5-6, TRBV5-1 and TRBV20-1 included, about five TRBV segments were more frequent in patients than in controls.

Unique molecular identifiers featured in each of the TCR beta cDNA libraries. MiXCR, run by TCRdb on the PCR reads, gives a single entry per CDR3 protein. Of roughly 600,000 distinct CDR3 sequences in the sample, 44% were seen once. Material: blood. The receptors originated from a girl between 5 and 17 years old with multiple sclerosis.

This clonotype was seen a few times. CDR3 sequence reads: CASSEGMPQHF. CDR3 sequence (DNA): TGTGCCAGCAGTGAGGGCATGCCCCAGCATTTT. The chain couples TRBV6-1 to TRBJ1-5; D gene unclear. The CDR3 contains 11 residues. Germline loops: CDR1 MNHNS, CDR2 SASEGT. V was pared by 3 bases and J by 9 bases, with 6 bases between.

V is TRBV24-1 and J is TRBJ2-1; 8 nucleotides match TRBD1. The CDR3 has 20 amino acids. Germline-derived CDR1 and CDR2 are KGHDR and SFDVKD. V lost 3 bases to trimming and J lost 5 bases; unmatched junction nucleotides: 20. The CDR3 region has the DNA TGTGCCACCAGTGATAAATTCGCCCGGGCCGGGACAGGCTTCGACAATGAGCAGTTCTTC. Translated, it gives CATSDKFARAGTGFDNEQFF.

The chain uses TRBV5-1 and TRBJ1-6, with D hard to call. Looked up from germline, CDR1 is SGHRS and CDR2 is YFSETQ. The CDR3 length is 14 residues. The ends were cut back, 5 bases at V and 9 bases at J, with 15 bases in the middle. The CDR3 protein is CASSGEPTSSPLHF. CDR3 DNA: TGCGCCAGCAGTGGAGAACCCACCAGTTCACCCCTCCACTTT. Combining the CDR3 with reference TRBV5-1 and TRBJ1-6 gives the whole variable domain KAGVTQTPRYLIKTRGQQVTLSCSPISGHRSVSWYQQTPGQGLQFLFEYFSETQRNKGNFPGRFSGRQFSNSRSEMNVSTLELGDSALYLCASSGEPTSSPLHFGNGTRLTVT.

The CDR3, as DNA: TGTGCCAGCAGCCCCCCAGACAGGGGATACCACATGAACACTGAAGCTTTCTTT. Its protein product is CASSPPDRGYHMNTEAFF. The gene calls are TRBV5-6 and TRBJ1-1, with TRBD1 matching 8 bases. Germline lookup yields CDR1 SGHDT and CDR2 YYEEEE. The CDR3 runs 18 residues. Trimming at V came to 4 bases and at J to 0 bases, leaving 14 bases not matched to a gene. The whole variable domain, remainder taken from reference TRBV5-6 and TRBJ1-1, is DAGVTQSPTHLIKTRGQQVTLRCSPKSGHDTVSWYQQALGQGPQFIFQYYEEEERQRGNFPDRFSGHQFPNYSSELNVNALLLGDSALYLCASSPPDRGYHMNTEAFFGQGTRLTVV.

V gene TRBV20-1 combines with J gene TRBJ1-5, with 7 positions matching TRBD1. V lost 4 bases to trimming and J lost 3 bases; unmatched junction nucleotides: 6. This CDR3 is 14 amino acids long. CDR1 and CDR2 (germline): DFQATT, SNEGSKA (reference sequence). The CDR3 sequence is CSATGTVNNQPQHF. In DNA, the CDR3 is TGCAGTGCTACCGGGACAGTGAACAATCAGCCCCAGCATTTT.

This clonotype has just a few counts. The rearrangement joins TRBV7-2 to TRBJ2-5, with 8 positions matching TRBD2. Unmatched junction bases numbered 7, after V lost 6 bases and J lost 1 base. The CDR3 has 15 amino acids. In germline, CDR1 is SGHTA, CDR2 FQGNSA. CDR3 nucleotide sequence: TGTGCCAGCAGTCGAGCGGGGGCCCTCCAAGAGACCCAGTACTTC. It specifies CASSRAGALQETQYF.

This chain uses TRBV10-3 with TRBJ2-5; no clear D. V was pared by 5 bases and J by 5 bases, with 15 bases between. Germline V lookup: CDR1 ENHRY, CDR2 SYGVKD. This CDR3 comprises 14 residues. The CDR3 here is CAISTVPDRETQYF. The CDR3 DNA sequence: TGTGCCATCAGTACTGTCCCGGATCGGGAGACCCAGTACTTC.

This clonotype was detected only a few times. The chain is built from TRBV5-1 and TRBJ2-4; 13 bases agree with TRBD2. CDR3 length equals 14 residues. Germline lookup yields CDR1 SGHRS and CDR2 YFSETQ. Trimming took 4 bases from V and 8 from J; bases not matched to a gene: 3. CDR3 loop: CASSPTSGRDIQYF. The CDR3 coding sequence is TGCGCCAGCAGCCCCACTAGCGGGAGGGACATTCAGTACTTC.

The chain recombines TRBV30 with TRBJ2-5; 15 bases match TRBD2. J gave up 7 bases and V 3 bases, and 6 bases lay outside the gene matches. The CDR3 contains 15 residues. Germline V gives CDR1 GTSNPN, CDR2 SVGIG (reference sequence). The CDR3 loop is CAWSQGLAGGSTQYF. As DNA, the CDR3 is TGTGCCTGGAGCCAGGGACTAGCGGGAGGATCGACCCAGTACTTC.

This clonotype came up a few times. The rearrangement uses TRBV2 and TRBJ1-5, with no clear D. V was cut by 11 bases and J by 2 bases, with 7 bases left in between. CDR1 is SNHLY, CDR2 FYNNEI, per germline. This CDR3 has 11 residues. For the CDR3, the DNA is TGTGCCCTGGGCGGCAATCAGCCCCAGCATTTT. Residues: CALGGNQPQHF.

This rearrangement joins TRBV27 to TRBJ1-2; no firm D call. Looked up from germline, CDR1 is MNHEY and CDR2 is SMNVEV (reference sequence). This CDR3 is 15 amino acids long. V was trimmed by 2 bases and J by 7 bases, leaving 17 bases between them. The chain's CDR3 is CASSLAGISESGYTF. CDR3 DNA: TGTGCCAGCAGTTTAGCGGGGATTTCTGAATCTGGCTACACCTTC.

The chain couples TRBV5-1 to TRBJ2-3; D perhaps matches TRBD1 (6 bases). V was shortened by 4 bases and J by 3 bases, with 9 bases between the two germline ends. CDR3 length: 13 residues. Germline values: CDR1 SGHRS, CDR2 YFSETQ. The chain's CDR3 is CASSPDSTDTQYF. As DNA, the CDR3 is TGCGCCAGCAGCCCGGACAGTACAGATACGCAGTATTTT.

This chain uses TRBV3-1 with TRBJ2-2; no clear D. Trimming stripped 4 bases from V and 8 bases from J, with 11 bases between. Germline lookup yields CDR1 LGHDT and CDR2 YNNKEL (reference sequence). The CDR3 has 13 residues. Here the CDR3 DNA reads TGTGCCAGCAGCCCTAGGCGGTCAGGGGAGCTGTTTTTT. Translated: CASSPRRSGELFF.

This clonotype has only one observation. The CDR3 DNA is TGTGCCAGCAGTTACCTGGGGGGGGCGATGAACTACACCTTC. Its translation is CASSYLGGAMNYTF. V gene TRBV27 combines with J gene TRBJ1-2; a possible D gene is TRBD1 (6 bases). Trimming cost V 4 bases and J 10 bases, with 19 bases left between them. The germline V gene has CDR1 MNHEY and CDR2 SMNVEV (reference sequence). The CDR3 consists of 14 residues.

This clonotype was seen at least ten times. This rearrangement joins TRBV12-3 or TRBV12-4 to TRBJ2-7; D remains ambiguous. The CDR3 covers 13 residues. Trimming removed 1 base at V and 3 bases at J, with 7 bases between. CDR3 residues: CASSLGQNYEQYF. The CDR3 nucleotides read TGTGCCAGCAGTTTAGGGCAGAACTACGAGCAGTACTTC.

This clonotype was counted only a few times. The rearrangement links TRBV29-1 to TRBJ1-1; no clear D. Trimming took off 4 bases at V and 0 bases at J, with 6 bases between the two ends. CDR3 length: 12 amino acids. CDR1 and CDR2 (germline): SQVTM, ANQGSEA. Here the CDR3 reads CSVGQMNTEAFF. The DNA of the CDR3 is TGCAGCGTTGGGCAGATGAACACTGAAGCTTTCTTT.

This clonotype has more than one count but fewer than ten. V is TRBV29-1 and J is TRBJ1-2; a possible D gene is TRBD1 (6 bases). The V gene lost 4 bases and the J gene lost 3 bases, with 9 bases spanning the gap. Germline V CDR1 and CDR2: SQVTM, ANQGSEA. The CDR3 extends over 12 amino acids. The CDR3 nucleotides read TGCAGCGTTGGACAGGATCACTATGGCTACACCTTC. It is translated as CSVGQDHYGYTF. Combining the CDR3 with reference TRBV29-1 and TRBJ1-2 gives the whole variable domain SAVISQKPSRDICQRGTSLTIQCQVDSQVTMMFWYRQQPGQSLTLIATANQGSEATYESGFVIDKFPISRPNLTFSTLTVSNMSPEDSSIYLCSVGQDHYGYTFGSGTRLTVV.

This rearrangement joins TRBV6-1 to TRBJ1-1; TRBD1 aligns across 8 bases. With 3 bases clipped from V and 4 bases from J, the junction kept 4 bases outside the gene matches. This CDR3 region has 14 residues. Germline CDR1 reads MNHNS; CDR2 reads SASEGT. In nucleotides, the CDR3 is TGTGCCAGCAGTGAGACAGGGGCAGGCACTGAAGCTTTCTTT. This sequence encodes CASSETGAGTEAFF.

This clonotype has only a few counts. The chain carries TRBV4-2 and TRBJ1-2; no definite D call. There are 13 residues in the CDR3. Germline CDR1 is LGHNA and CDR2 is YNFKEQ. V lost 1 base and J lost 8, with 11 bases in between. CDR3 nucleotides: TGTGCCAGCAGCCAAGGGTCCACAATCGGCTACACCTTC. Translated, it gives CASSQGSTIGYTF.

This clonotype was counted a single time. The gene calls are TRBV7-8 and TRBJ2-5; the D is unclear. The germline V gene has CDR1 SGHVS and CDR2 FQNEAQ. Trimming stripped 5 bases from V and 5 bases from J, with 12 bases between. This CDR3 has 13 residues. The CDR3 spells CASSADLRETQYF. CDR3 DNA: TGTGCCAGCAGCGCAGACCTCAGGGAGACCCAGTACTTC. The whole variable domain, remainder taken from reference TRBV7-8 and TRBJ2-5, is GAGVSQSPRYKVAKRGQDVALRCDPISGHVSLFWYQQALGQGPEFLTYFQNEAQLDKSGLPSDRFFAERPEGSVSTLKIQRTQQEDSAVYLCASSADLRETQYFGPGTRLLVL.

The chain couples TRBV20-1 to TRBJ1-1; D gene ambiguous. Trimming removed 2 bases at V and 6 bases at J, with 7 bases between. From germline, CDR1 is DFQATT and CDR2 SNEGSKA (reference sequence). This CDR3 comprises 11 residues. For the CDR3, the DNA is TGCAGTGCTAGAAGAGGGCCTGAAGCTTTCTTT. This translates into CSARRGPEAFF.

The rearrangement uses TRBV6-6 and TRBJ2-7, with D possibly being TRBD1 (5 bases). The V end was cut by 5 bases, the J end by 0 bases, with 14 bases between. The CDR3 has 15 residues. CDR1 MNHNY and CDR2 SVGAGI come from the germline V gene (reference sequence). CDR3: CASSPTPRVSYEQYF. The CDR3 nucleotides read TGTGCCAGCAGTCCTACTCCCAGGGTCTCCTACGAGCAGTACTTC.

This chain uses TRBV6-5 with TRBJ2-3; 14 positions agree with TRBD2. Germline V lookup: CDR1 MNHEY, CDR2 SVGAGI. The CDR3 spans 16 residues. The V segment lost 8 bases and the J segment 6 bases; nucleotides outside the gene matches: 10. The CDR3 DNA reads TGTGCCAGCTTCAAGAGGACTAGCGGGGGGTTGGATACGCAGTATTTT. Translation: CASFKRTSGGLDTQYF.

The V and J genes are TRBV4-1 and TRBJ2-1, with TRBD1 matching over 8 bases. V was pared by 3 bases and J by 13 bases, with 29 bases of the junction left unmatched. Germline assignment: CDR1 MGHRA and CDR2 YSYEKL. The CDR3 extends over 20 amino acids. The CDR3 here is CASSQDREDLVLVLAETQFF. The CDR3 DNA sequence: TGCGCCAGCAGCCAGGACAGGGAGGATTTGGTTTTGGTTCTGGCGGAGACCCAGTTCTTC.

This clonotype showed up many times. The V call is TRBV12-3 or TRBV12-4, the J call TRBJ2-7; possible D gene TRBD2, 6 bases. The CDR3 has 13 amino acids. Deletions cut 5 bases from V and 7 bases from J, with 15 bases between. The DNA for the CDR3 is TGTGCCAGCAGTCCGAGGAGGGAAAGGGAGCAGTACTTC. Residues: CASSPRREREQYF.

The CDR3 bases are TGTGCCAGCCGCCGGGCGGGGCCTCTAAGGGAGCAGTACTTC. As protein: CASRRAGPLREQYF. J is TRBJ2-7 and V is TRBV12-3 or TRBV12-4, with D tentatively TRBD2 (6 bases). Trimming shortened V by 8 bases and J by 7 bases, and 21 bases separated the two germline ends. This CDR3 has 14 amino acids.